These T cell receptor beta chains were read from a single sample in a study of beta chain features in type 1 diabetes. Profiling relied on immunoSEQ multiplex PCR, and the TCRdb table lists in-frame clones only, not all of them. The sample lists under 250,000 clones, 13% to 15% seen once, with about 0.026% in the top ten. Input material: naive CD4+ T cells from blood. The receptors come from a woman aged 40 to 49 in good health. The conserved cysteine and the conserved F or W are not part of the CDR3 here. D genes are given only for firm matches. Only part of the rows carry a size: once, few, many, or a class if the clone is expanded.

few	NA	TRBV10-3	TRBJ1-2	AISESQASNYGYT
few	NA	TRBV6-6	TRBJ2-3	ASRTQGTSTDTQY
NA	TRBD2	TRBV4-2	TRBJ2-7	ASSPEVASGGLYEQY
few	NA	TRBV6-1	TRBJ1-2	ASSELSGTGYT
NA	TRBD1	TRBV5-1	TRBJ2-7	ASRRTGGAYEQY
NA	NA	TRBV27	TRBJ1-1	ASSRLSGISSTEAF
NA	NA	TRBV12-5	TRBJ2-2	AGRRSGRRTGELF
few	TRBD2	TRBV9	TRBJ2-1	ASSVLAGVGYNEQF
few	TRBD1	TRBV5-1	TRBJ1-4	ASRFGTGNEKLF
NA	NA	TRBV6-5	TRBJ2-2	ASSYFTNTGELF
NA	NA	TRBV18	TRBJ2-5	ASSLVSSRETQY
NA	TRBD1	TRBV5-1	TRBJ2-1	ASSIGTGVEQF
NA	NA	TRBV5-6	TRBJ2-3	ASSPLARTDTQY
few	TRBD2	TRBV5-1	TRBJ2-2	ASRRTSGELQAGELF
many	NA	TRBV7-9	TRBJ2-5	ASNLRGPGLETQY
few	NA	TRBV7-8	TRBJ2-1	ASSESISSYNEQF
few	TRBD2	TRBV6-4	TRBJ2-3	ASSDSLTTSLDTQY
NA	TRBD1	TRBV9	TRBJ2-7	ASSRTGVSGEQY
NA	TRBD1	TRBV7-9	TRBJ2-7	ASSSVNRDRGWYEQY
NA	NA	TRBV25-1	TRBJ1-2	ASSELEQANYGYT
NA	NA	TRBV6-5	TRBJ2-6	ASRWATGANVLT
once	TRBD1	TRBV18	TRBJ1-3	ASSPRADRATSGNTIY
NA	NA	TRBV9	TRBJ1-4	ASSRENAGEKLF
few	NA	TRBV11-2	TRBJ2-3	ASSVRPEGTDTQY
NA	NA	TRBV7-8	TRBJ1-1	ASSLATLTGAF
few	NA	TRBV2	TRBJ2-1	ASSLGLQNEQF
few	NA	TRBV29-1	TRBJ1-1	SVLTGGNGAF
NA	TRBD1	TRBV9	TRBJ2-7	ASSETGTGIGEQY
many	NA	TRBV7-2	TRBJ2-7	ASSLARDGEQY
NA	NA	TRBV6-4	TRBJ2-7	ASSASGRSYEQY
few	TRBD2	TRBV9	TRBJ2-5	ASSAGGGSETQY
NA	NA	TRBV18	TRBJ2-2	ASSHSRTFSPNTGELF
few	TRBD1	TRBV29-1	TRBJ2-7	SVGRQGNYEQY
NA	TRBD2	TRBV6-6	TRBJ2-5	AVGGGGGETQY
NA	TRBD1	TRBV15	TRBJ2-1	ATLYDRGAHNEQF
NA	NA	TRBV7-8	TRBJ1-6	ASSLVDSPLH
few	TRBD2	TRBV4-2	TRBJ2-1	ASSQRGGRFNEQF
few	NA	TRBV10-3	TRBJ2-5	AISELETQY
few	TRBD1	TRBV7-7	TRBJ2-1	ASSVGQGSYNEQF
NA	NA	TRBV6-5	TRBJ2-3	ASSYSDIYTDTQY
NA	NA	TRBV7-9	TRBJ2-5	ASSLRGSVRIETQY
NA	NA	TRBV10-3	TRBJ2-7	AISESGQAISYEQY
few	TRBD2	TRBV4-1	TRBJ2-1	ASSQEGRGGLVFHNEQF
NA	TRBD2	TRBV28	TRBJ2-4	ASSWALAGGPENIQY
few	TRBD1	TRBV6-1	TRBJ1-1	ASSARRDRTTEDF